This passage covers 20 T cell receptor beta chains from one sample sequenced in a study of CD8 T cells in ankylosing spondylitis. Study conclusions and caveats: Characteristic of ankylosing spondylitis blood, it appeared, was a TCR beta motif comprising roughly 8 highly homologous variants.

Antigens of these TCRs are unknown. TCRdb called the 5' RACE reads again in MiXCR, with one record for every CDR3 protein. Of approximately 400,000 distinct CDR3 sequences in the sample, 20% to 30% are singletons; the top ten hold roughly 0.9%. Sequencing input: blood, either unsorted or a sorted T cell fraction (not recorded which). These receptors originate from a male donor with ankylosing spondylitis.

The chain is built from TRBV3-1 and TRBJ2-7; D ambiguous. This CDR3 comprises 15 residues. Between the trimmed V and J ends, which lost 3 bases and 5 bases, there was a span of 17 bases. Germline assignment: CDR1 LGHDT and CDR2 YNNKEL (reference sequence). CDR3 nucleotide sequence: TGTGCCAGCAGCCACTTGGACGCCTTCGCCCACGAGCAGTACTTC. Translating it yields CASSHLDAFAHEQYF.

This chain uses TRBV24-1 with TRBJ2-7; 7 nucleotides match TRBD2. The ends lost 4 bases at V and 3 bases at J; junction bases unmatched: 5. The CDR3 consists of 14 residues. The germline V gene encodes CDR1 KGHDR and CDR2 SFDVKD. CDR3 DNA sequence: TGTGCCACCAGTGAAGGGACTAAAAACTACGAGCAGTACTTC. It codes for CATSEGTKNYEQYF.

The chain carries TRBV27 and TRBJ2-1, with 7 bases fitting TRBD2. Germline loops: CDR1 MNHEY, CDR2 SMNVEV (reference sequence). The CDR3 has 12 residues. Trimming removed 2 bases from V and 13 bases from J; junction bases left unmatched: 5. The CDR3: CASSLAGEAQFF. The CDR3 DNA sequence: TGTGCCAGCAGTTTAGCGGGAGAAGCCCAGTTCTTC.

The chain uses TRBV4-2 and TRBJ2-3; D is ambiguous. Trimming pared 0 bases from V and 4 bases from J, leaving 8 bases between. This CDR3 comprises 14 residues. CDR1 is LGHNA and CDR2 is YNFKEQ in the germline V gene. CDR3 sequence reads: CASSQEARPDTQYF. The CDR3 DNA sequence: TGTGCCAGCAGCCAAGAGGCCAGGCCAGATACGCAGTATTTT.

This clonotype has just a few counts. The chain joins TRBV20-1 to TRBJ2-6; D is ambiguous. The CDR3 consists of 13 residues. V lost 6 bases and J lost 0, with 6 bases in between. In germline, CDR1 is DFQATT, CDR2 SNEGSKA (reference sequence). CDR3 sequence: CSAHTSGANVLTF. The DNA for the CDR3 is TGCAGTGCCCACACCTCTGGGGCCAACGTCCTGACTTTC.

The sample holds a few counts of this clonotype. V is TRBV12-3 or TRBV12-4 and J is TRBJ1-5; D gene unclear. The V end was cut by 5 bases, the J end by 5 bases, with 7 bases between. The CDR3 extends over 12 amino acids. Here the CDR3 reads CASSRDYQPQHF. In nucleotides, the CDR3 is TGTGCCAGCAGTAGGGATTATCAGCCCCAGCATTTT.

This clonotype was seen at least ten times. V and J are TRBV11-2 and TRBJ2-7, with D maybe TRBD2 (5 bases). This CDR3 has 15 amino acids. Trimming stripped 5 bases from V and 0 bases from J, with 14 bases between. Germline assignment: CDR1 SGHAT and CDR2 FQNNGV. The CDR3 loop is CASSPVPGGSYEQYF. DNA for the CDR3: TGTGCCAGCAGCCCCGTACCAGGAGGCTCCTACGAGCAGTACTTC.

In this sample, this clonotype turned up a few times. CDR3 amino acids: CASPEGVLEDSPLHF. The CDR3, as DNA: TGTGCCAGCCCAGAGGGGGTCCTTGAGGATTCACCCCTCCACTTT. The chain employs TRBV6-1 and TRBJ1-6; D perhaps matches TRBD1 (6 bases). V lost 8 bases to trimming and J lost 8 bases, with 19 bases between them. The germline V gene encodes CDR1 MNHNS and CDR2 SASEGT. There are 15 residues in the CDR3.

The chain uses TRBV7-9 and TRBJ1-5, with a weak D call TRBD1 (5 bases). The germline CDR1 and CDR2 sequences are SEHNR and FQNEAQ (reference sequence). V lost 3 bases to trimming and J lost 1 base, with 13 bases between them. The CDR3 is 16 amino acids. The CDR3, as DNA: TGTGCCAGCAGCTTGGGTCAGGGCACCAGCAATCAGCCCCAGCATTTT. This gives the protein CASSLGQGTSNQPQHF. Based on the CDR3 plus reference TRBV7-9 and TRBJ1-5, the full variable domain is DTGVSQNPRHKITKRGQNVTFRCDPISEHNRLYWYRQTLGQGPEFLTYFQNEAQLEKSRLLSDRFSAERPKGSFSTLEIQRTEQGDSAMYLCASSLGQGTSNQPQHFGDGTRLSIL.

The chain combines TRBV20-1 with TRBJ2-1; D is unresolved. Trimming stripped 3 bases from V and 7 bases from J, with 16 bases between. The CDR3 has 14 residues. Per germline, CDR1 DFQATT and CDR2 SNEGSKA (reference sequence). The CDR3 DNA is TGCAGTGCTAGGCATGAGCGTGGGCTAAATGAGCAGTTCTTC. Protein sequence: CSARHERGLNEQFF.

The J gene is TRBJ2-5, the V gene TRBV20-1; 7 nucleotides align to TRBD1. The CDR3 length is 14 residues. Germline CDR1 reads DFQATT; CDR2 reads SNEGSKA (reference sequence). Germline trimming cut 4 bases from V and 4 bases from J; bases unmatched to any gene: 9. CDR3 amino acids: CSANKGGTLETQYF. The CDR3 DNA reads TGCAGTGCTAACAAAGGGGGCACATTAGAGACCCAGTACTTC.

This clonotype turned up a few times. The chain recombines TRBV4-1 with TRBJ2-6, with 10 nucleotides matching TRBD2. This CDR3 is built from 17 residues. The V gene's germline CDR1 is MGHRA and CDR2 YSYEKL. V dropped 4 bases and J dropped 1; count of bases not matched to a gene: 4. CDR3 DNA: TGCGCCAGCAGCCCGGGACTAGCGATTTCTGGGGCCAACGTCCTGACTTTC. Translated, it gives CASSPGLAISGANVLTF.

The chain joins TRBV24-1 to TRBJ2-2; D gene uncertain. Germline CDR1 and CDR2: KGHDR and SFDVKD. V was pared by 3 bases and J by 2 bases, with 9 bases between. The CDR3 spans 15 residues. The CDR3 DNA follows: TGTGCCACCAGTGATCCAGGCAGAAACACCGGGGAGCTGTTTTTT. Amino acid sequence: CATSDPGRNTGELFF.

CDR3 protein: CASSPPQGDTGELFF. The CDR3 DNA is TGTGCCAGCAGCCCGCCCCAGGGTGACACCGGGGAGCTGTTTTTT. The chain couples TRBV11-1 to TRBJ2-2, with D possibly being TRBD1 (5 bases). CDR1 and CDR2 from the germline V gene are SGHAT and FQDESV (reference sequence). The CDR3 has 15 amino acids. V was cut by 5 bases and J by 3 bases, with 13 bases left in between.

This sequence joins TRBV19 and TRBJ2-1, with TRBD2 matching over 8 bases. The CDR3 is 13 amino acids. The germline V gene encodes CDR1 LNHDA and CDR2 SQIVND (reference sequence). The CDR3 DNA reads as TGTCCATTCCGGGAGGGCCCCTACAATGAGCAGTTCTTC. This translates into CPFREGPYNEQFF.

CDR3: CSVRPIRDSYEQYF. Written as DNA, the CDR3 is TGCAGCGTTCGACCCATTCGGGACTCCTACGAGCAGTACTTC. V is TRBV29-1 and J is TRBJ2-7, with a possible D match to TRBD2 (5 bases). Trimming cost V 5 bases and J 0 bases, with 14 bases left between them. Germline V gene data show CDR1 as SQVTM and CDR2 as ANQGSEA. The length of the CDR3 is 14 residues.

V gene TRBV5-6 combines with J gene TRBJ2-7, with 9 bases that match TRBD1. V lost 4 bases to trimming and J lost 6 bases; unmatched junction nucleotides: 11. Germline CDR1 and CDR2: SGHDT and YYEEEE. The CDR3 extends over 15 amino acids. CDR3 amino acids: CASSRWTGDLFEQYV. The CDR3 DNA sequence: TGTGCCAGCAGCCGGTGGACAGGGGACCTCTTCGAGCAGTACGTC.

This clonotype was observed many times. This rearrangement joins TRBV5-5 to TRBJ2-7; no clear D gene. In germline, CDR1 is SGHKS, CDR2 YYEKEE (reference sequence). The CDR3 covers 14 residues. V was cut by 0 bases and J by 1 base, with 8 bases left in between. CDR3 in DNA: TGTGCCAGCAGCTTGGCCGGAAATTCCTACGAGCAGTACTTC. Its protein is CASSLAGNSYEQYF.

This chain connects TRBV20-1 to TRBJ2-5; 7 bases are a match to TRBD1. Losses at the gene ends were 1 base for V and 4 bases for J; bases not matched to a gene: 6. Germline V gene lookup returns CDR1 DFQATT and CDR2 SNEGSKA (reference sequence). The CDR3 extends over 14 amino acids. The CDR3 reads CSARAPDRVETQYF. In nucleotides, the CDR3 is TGCAGTGCTAGAGCCCCAGACAGGGTAGAGACCCAGTACTTC.

The J gene is TRBJ2-7, the V gene TRBV6-5; a weak D match, TRBD2 (5 bases). The V end lost 0 bases, the J end lost 0 bases, and 6 bases lay between the germline ends. In germline, CDR1 is MNHEY, CDR2 SVGAGI. This CDR3 comprises 14 residues. CDR3 nucleotide sequence: TGTGCCAGCAGTTACTCCGGGAACTCCTACGAGCAGTACTTC. This encodes CASSYSGNSYEQYF.